A single sample is the source of the 10 T cell receptor beta chains below, sequenced in a study of PD-1 blockade in classical Hodgkin lymphoma. No patient escaped relapse after autologous stem cell transplantation, and brentuximab vedotin exposure varied. Only in-frame clones appear in the TCRdb table, and some are missing; sequencing was by immunoSEQ multiplex PCR. Among 90,000 to 95,000 clones listed, 75% to 90% were seen once. The sample here was peripheral blood mononuclear cells (PBMCs), taken before the second cycle of nivolumab. These receptors were taken from a human donor with classical Hodgkin lymphoma.

The chain couples TRBV6-5 to TRBJ2-7; D might be TRBD2 (7 bases). Germline-derived CDR1 and CDR2 are MNHEY and SVGAGI. Trimming removed 3 bases from V and 1 base from J, with 13 bases in between. This CDR3 region has 15 residues. The CDR3 loop reads CASSYGRGPSYEQYF. The CDR3 nucleotides read TGTGCCAGCAGTTATGGGCGGGGGCCATCCTACGAGCAGTACTTC.

The chain employs TRBV5-1 and TRBJ1-1; 7 bases are shared with TRBD1. Germline V CDR1 and CDR2: SGHRS, YFSETQ. There are 15 residues in the CDR3. V lost 1 base and J lost 1; bases outside the gene matches: 4. The CDR3 is CASSLRQGGNTEAFF. CDR3 DNA: TGCGCCAGCAGCTTGCGACAGGGAGGGAACACTGAAGCTTTCTTT.

This sequence joins TRBV6-1 and TRBJ2-7; 8 positions match TRBD2. Trimming at V came to 11 bases and at J to 3 bases, leaving 9 bases not matched to a gene. The length of the CDR3 is 13 residues. Germline loops: CDR1 MNHNS, CDR2 SASEGT. The CDR3 loop is CAAKLAADYEQYF. The CDR3, as DNA: TGTGCCGCCAAACTAGCGGCGGACTACGAGCAGTACTTC.

The rearrangement uses TRBV30 and TRBJ2-7, with TRBD2 as a possible D gene (6 bases). V lost 5 bases and J lost 0, with 14 bases in between. This CDR3 spans 14 amino acids. Germline V CDR1 and CDR2: GTSNPN, SVGIG (reference sequence). This CDR3 is CAWDARGSSYEQYF. CDR3 nucleotides: TGTGCCTGGGACGCCCGGGGGAGCTCCTACGAGCAGTACTTC.

The chain uses TRBV5-4 and TRBJ2-2; TRBD1 might be the D (8 bases). Trimming took 0 bases from V and 6 from J, leaving 15 bases between them. The length of the CDR3 is 16 residues. Looked up from germline, CDR1 is SGHNT and CDR2 is YYREEE (reference sequence). CDR3: CASSLETGGGSGELFF. CDR3 in DNA: TGTGCCAGCAGCTTGGAAACAGGGGGAGGGTCCGGGGAGCTGTTTTTT.

The chain uses TRBV28 and TRBJ2-7, with D unclear. The CDR3 totals 13 residues. V lost 2 bases and J 3 bases, leaving 8 bases between the germline ends. Germline CDR1 MDHEN, CDR2 SYDVKM. The CDR3 DNA is TGTGCCAGCAGTTTACAAGTCAACTACGAGCAGTACTTC. Translating it yields CASSLQVNYEQYF. Full variable domain (rest looked up from reference TRBV28 and TRBJ2-7): DVKVTQSSRYLVKRTGEKVFLECVQDMDHENMFWYRQDPGLGLRLIYFSYDVKMKEKGDIPEGYSVSREKKERFSLILESASTNQTSMYLCASSLQVNYEQYFGPGTRLTVT.

This clone has only one observation. This chain's CDR3 is CASTDRVITPGGQPQHF. CDR3 nucleotide sequence: TGTGCCAGTACCGACAGGGTGATTACTCCGGGCGGACAGCCCCAGCATTTT. This chain joins TRBV19 and TRBJ1-5, with 7 bases aligning to TRBD1. CDR1 LNHDA and CDR2 SQIVND come from the germline V gene (reference sequence). This CDR3 has 17 amino acids. V shed 7 bases, J shed 7 bases, and the junction held 19 bases outside the gene matches.

The chain joins TRBV15 to TRBJ1-3; D remains ambiguous. Germline V gene sequence: CDR1 LNHNV, CDR2 YYDKDF (reference sequence). This CDR3 comprises 15 residues. V shed 6 bases and J shed 0 bases, with 12 bases lying between them. CDR3 loop: CATRATPSSGNTIYF. CDR3 bases: TGTGCCACCAGGGCCACACCGAGCTCTGGAAACACCATATATTTT.

V gene TRBV5-1 combines with J gene TRBJ2-1; TRBD2 matches at 8 bases. Germline CDR1 and CDR2: SGHRS and YFSETQ. With V trimmed by 0 bases and J by 7 bases, 6 bases remained unmatched. The CDR3 is 15 residues long. The CDR3 DNA follows: TGCGCCAGCAGCTTGGAGGGACTAGATTGGAATGAGCAGTTCTTC. Translation gives CASSLEGLDWNEQFF.

The chain has TRBV13 and TRBJ2-3; no reliable D call. The CDR3 covers 12 residues. Germline lookup yields CDR1 PRHDT and CDR2 FYEKMQ (reference sequence). V was trimmed by 4 bases and J by 2 bases, leaving 4 bases between them. In DNA, the CDR3 is TGTGCCAGCAGCTCCCCCACAGATACGCAGTATTTT. Amino acid sequence: CASSSPTDTQYF.